A selection of T cell receptor beta chains follows, all from one sample in a study of blood T cell repertoires in COVID-19. The method was immunoSEQ multiplex PCR; TCRdb's version includes in-frame clones alone and lacks a portion of them. The repertoire has 140,000 to 150,000 clones, more than 75% of them found once; the top ten carry 8.6%. The sample taken for sequencing was peripheral blood. The receptors derive from a woman aged 45-65 years with active or convalescent COVID-19. Both conserved end residues are part of each CDR3.

v_call cdr3_aa
TRBV5-4 CASSLGVWGSGGYTF
TRBV7-2 CASSLVRGRGNTEAFF
TRBV7-2 CASSLGPTRVNNEQFF
TRBV6-6 CASSGSGTAKNTGELFF
TRBV5-1 CASSYRGATNEKLFF
TRBV13 CASKIAGGRNTQYF
TRBV7-9 CASSPSDGQASYEQYF
TRBV25-1 CASSRDRGQEAFF
TRBV10-3 CAISGGREGYNEQFF
TRBV19 CASSFLGQVLTHNQPQHF
TRBV29-1 CSGWGGARSSYTF
TRBV7-9 CASSPVLRGQETQYF
TRBV29-1 CSVEDLVPATEETQYF
TRBV6-1 CASSEGRIHTDTQYF
TRBV7-9 CASSLMQGSGNTIYF
TRBV29-1 CSVEAGGTGQFF
TRBV30 CAWSVALANEQFF
TRBV2 CASTAGSYNEQFF
TRBV7-7 CASSPTLTGTGELFF
TRBV24-1 CATSDLQGGGYTF
TRBV30 CAWSARTQGTEAFF
TRBV27 CASSLGAGDHYGYTF
TRBV6-5 CASSYGTDRGSEAFF
TRBV7-2 CASSLGQGGSYEQYF
TRBV2 CASSEFTPGPNEKLFF
TRBV7-7 CASSGDRSLYNSPLHF
TRBV7-9 CASSLVLRGNTEAFF
TRBV30 CAWSRQGGQPQHF
TRBV6-6 CASSSQGASYGYTF
TRBV7-9 CASSSGSPLHF
TRBV30 CVGGNLGTEAFF
TRBV19 CASSHVAGDRGNSPLHF
TRBV30 CAWSGTGYEQYF
TRBV5-6 CASSNQGNVLTF
TRBV11-2 CASSFIPDTQYF
TRBV7-2 CASSGRLAGGQDTQYF
TRBV14 CASSQEWLAYEQYF
TRBV28 CASSLFDTGGANHHGYTF
TRBV9 CASKREGTGELFF
TRBV5-1 CASSLRTYNEQFF
TRBV25-1 CANPPGQGKGWAQPQHF
TRBV6-2/TRBV6-3 CASSPSRQGREKLFF
TRBV10-3 CAISDPRLADYNEQFF
TRBV5-1 CASSPRHPPGQGESPLHF
TRBV7-2 CASSLFKRDYGYTF
TRBV15 CATSRGWTGGEKLFF
TRBV4-3 CASSQDSAGELFF
TRBV4-2 CASSQGGGGMNTEAFF